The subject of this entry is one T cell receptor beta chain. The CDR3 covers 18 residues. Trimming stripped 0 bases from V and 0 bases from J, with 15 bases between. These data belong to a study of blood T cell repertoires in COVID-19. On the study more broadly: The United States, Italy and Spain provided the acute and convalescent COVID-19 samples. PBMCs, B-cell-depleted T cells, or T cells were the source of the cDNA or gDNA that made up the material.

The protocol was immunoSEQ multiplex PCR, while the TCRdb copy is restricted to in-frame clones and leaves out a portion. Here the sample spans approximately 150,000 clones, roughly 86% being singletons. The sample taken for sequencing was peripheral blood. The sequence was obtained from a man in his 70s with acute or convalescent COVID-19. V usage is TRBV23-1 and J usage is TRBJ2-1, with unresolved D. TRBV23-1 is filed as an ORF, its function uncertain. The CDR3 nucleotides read TGCGCCAGCAGTCAATCCCTGCCCCTAAGGAGCTCCTACAATGAGCAGTTCTTC. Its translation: CASSQSLPLRSSYNEQFF.